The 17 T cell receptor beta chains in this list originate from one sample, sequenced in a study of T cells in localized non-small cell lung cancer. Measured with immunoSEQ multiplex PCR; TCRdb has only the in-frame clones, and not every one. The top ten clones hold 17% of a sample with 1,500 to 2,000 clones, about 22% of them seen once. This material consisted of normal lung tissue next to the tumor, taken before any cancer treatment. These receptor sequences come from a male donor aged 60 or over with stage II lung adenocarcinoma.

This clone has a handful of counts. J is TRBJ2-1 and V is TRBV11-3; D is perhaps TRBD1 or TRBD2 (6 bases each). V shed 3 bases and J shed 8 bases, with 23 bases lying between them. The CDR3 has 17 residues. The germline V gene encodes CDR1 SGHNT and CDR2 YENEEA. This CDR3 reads CASSFLHMGGVWHEQFF. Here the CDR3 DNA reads TGTGCCAGCAGCTTCTTGCATATGGGGGGCGTCTGGCATGAGCAGTTCTTC. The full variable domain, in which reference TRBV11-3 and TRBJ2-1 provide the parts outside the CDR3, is EAGVVQSPRYKIIEKKQPVAFWCNPISGHNTLYWYLQNLGQGPELLIRYENEEAVDDSQLPKDRFSAERLKGVDSTLKIQPAELGDSAVYLCASSFLHMGGVWHEQFFGPGTRLTVL.

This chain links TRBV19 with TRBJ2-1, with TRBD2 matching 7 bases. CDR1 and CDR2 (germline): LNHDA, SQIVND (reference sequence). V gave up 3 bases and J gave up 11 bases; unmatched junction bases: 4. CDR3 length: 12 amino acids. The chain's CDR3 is CASSIPGTKQFF. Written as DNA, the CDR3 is TGTGCCAGTAGTATCCCCGGGACTAAGCAGTTCTTC.

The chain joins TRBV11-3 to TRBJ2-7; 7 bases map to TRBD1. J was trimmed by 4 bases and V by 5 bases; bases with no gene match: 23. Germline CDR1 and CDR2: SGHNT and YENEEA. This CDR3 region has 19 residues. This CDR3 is CASSRLFGTESYQGYEQYF. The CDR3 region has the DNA TGTGCCAGCAGCCGTTTATTTGGGACAGAGAGTTACCAGGGATACGAGCAGTACTTC.

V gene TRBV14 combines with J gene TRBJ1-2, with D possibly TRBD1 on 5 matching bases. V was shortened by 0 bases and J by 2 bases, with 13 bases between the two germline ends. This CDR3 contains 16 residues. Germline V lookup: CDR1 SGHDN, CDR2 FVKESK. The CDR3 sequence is CASSQDRRGGNYGYTF. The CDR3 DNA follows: TGTGCCAGCAGCCAAGATCGGCGGGGGGGGAACTATGGCTACACCTTC.

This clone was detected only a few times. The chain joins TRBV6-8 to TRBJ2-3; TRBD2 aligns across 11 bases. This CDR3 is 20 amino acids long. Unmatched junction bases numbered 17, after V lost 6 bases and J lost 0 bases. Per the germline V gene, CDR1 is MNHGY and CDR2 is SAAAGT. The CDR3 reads CASRSPGLAEFKPSTDTQYF. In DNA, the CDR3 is TGTGCCAGCAGATCCCCGGGACTAGCGGAGTTTAAACCAAGCACAGATACGCAGTATTTT.

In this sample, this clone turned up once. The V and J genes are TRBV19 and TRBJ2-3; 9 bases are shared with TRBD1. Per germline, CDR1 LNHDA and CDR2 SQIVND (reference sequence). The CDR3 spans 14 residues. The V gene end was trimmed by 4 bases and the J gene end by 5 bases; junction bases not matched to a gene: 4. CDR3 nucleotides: TGTGCCAGTAGTACACAGGGGGCAAAAGATACGCAGTATTTT. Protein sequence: CASSTQGAKDTQYF.

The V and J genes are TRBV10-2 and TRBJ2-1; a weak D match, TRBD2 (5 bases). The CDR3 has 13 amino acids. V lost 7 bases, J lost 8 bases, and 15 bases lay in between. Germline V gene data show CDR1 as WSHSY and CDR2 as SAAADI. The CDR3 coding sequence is TGCGCCAGCATATCTAGCAGCAGCGATGAGCAGTTCTTC. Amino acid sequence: CASISSSSDEQFF.

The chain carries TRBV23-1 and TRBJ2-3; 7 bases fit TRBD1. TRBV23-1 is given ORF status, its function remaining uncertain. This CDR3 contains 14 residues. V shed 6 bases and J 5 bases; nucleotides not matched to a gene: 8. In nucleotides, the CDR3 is TGCGCCAGCAGCCAAGCTGCAGGGGGAGATACGCAGTATTTT. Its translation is CASSQAAGGDTQYF.

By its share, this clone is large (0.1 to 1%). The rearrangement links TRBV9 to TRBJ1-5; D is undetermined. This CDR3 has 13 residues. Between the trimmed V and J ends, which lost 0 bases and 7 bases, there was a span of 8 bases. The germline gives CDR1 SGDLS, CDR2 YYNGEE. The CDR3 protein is CASSVDSAQPQHF. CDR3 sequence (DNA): TGTGCCAGCAGCGTAGACAGTGCCCAGCCCCAGCATTTT.

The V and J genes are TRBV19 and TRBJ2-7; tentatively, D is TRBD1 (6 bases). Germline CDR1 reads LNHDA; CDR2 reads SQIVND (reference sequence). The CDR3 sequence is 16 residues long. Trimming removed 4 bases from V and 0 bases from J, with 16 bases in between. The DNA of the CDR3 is TGTGCCAGTAGTAATAGGAGGACAGTTACCTCCTACGAGCAGTACTTC. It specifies CASSNRRTVTSYEQYF.

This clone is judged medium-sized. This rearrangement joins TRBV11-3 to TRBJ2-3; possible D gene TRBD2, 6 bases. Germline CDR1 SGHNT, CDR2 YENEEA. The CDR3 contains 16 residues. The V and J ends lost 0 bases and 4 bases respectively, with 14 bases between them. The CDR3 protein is CASSLDTLALADTQYF. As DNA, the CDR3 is TGTGCCAGCAGCTTAGATACTCTAGCGTTAGCAGATACGCAGTATTTT.

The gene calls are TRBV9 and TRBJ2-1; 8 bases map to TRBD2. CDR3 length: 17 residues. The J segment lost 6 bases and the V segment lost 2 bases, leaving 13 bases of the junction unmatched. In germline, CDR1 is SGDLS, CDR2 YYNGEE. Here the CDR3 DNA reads TGTGCCAGCAGCGTGGATGGCGGGACTAGACCTACCAATGAGCAGTTCTTC. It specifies CASSVDGGTRPTNEQFF.

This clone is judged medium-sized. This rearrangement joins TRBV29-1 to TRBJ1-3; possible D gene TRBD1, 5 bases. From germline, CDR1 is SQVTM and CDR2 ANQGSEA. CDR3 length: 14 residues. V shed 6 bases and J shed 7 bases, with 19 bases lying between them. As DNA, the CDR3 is TGCAGCGTGGACCACAGGTCCCAAGGGAACACCATATATTTT. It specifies CSVDHRSQGNTIYF.

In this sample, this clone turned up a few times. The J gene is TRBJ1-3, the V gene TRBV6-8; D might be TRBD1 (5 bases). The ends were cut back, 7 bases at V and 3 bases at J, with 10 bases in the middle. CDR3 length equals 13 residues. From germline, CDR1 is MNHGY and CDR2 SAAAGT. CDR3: CASNSGGGNTIYF. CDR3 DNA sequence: TGTGCCAGCAACTCGGGGGGTGGAAACACCATATATTTT.

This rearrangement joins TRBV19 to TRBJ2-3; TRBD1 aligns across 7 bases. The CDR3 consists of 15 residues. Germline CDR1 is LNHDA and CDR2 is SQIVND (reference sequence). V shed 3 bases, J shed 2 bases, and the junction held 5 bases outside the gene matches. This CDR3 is CASSIGQVLTDTQYF. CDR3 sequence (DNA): TGTGCCAGTAGTATCGGACAGGTCCTCACAGATACGCAGTATTTT.

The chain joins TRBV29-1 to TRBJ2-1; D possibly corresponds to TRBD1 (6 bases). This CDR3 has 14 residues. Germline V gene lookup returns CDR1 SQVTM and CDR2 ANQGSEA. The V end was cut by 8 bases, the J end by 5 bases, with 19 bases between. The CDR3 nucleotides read TGCAGCCTGATGCACGGACAGAGTAACAATGAGCAGTTCTTC. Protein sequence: CSLMHGQSNNEQFF.

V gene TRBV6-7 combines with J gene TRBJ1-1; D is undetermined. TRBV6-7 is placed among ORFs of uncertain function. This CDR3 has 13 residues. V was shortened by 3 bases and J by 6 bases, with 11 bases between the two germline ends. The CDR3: CASSYERRAEAFF. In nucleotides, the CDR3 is TGTGCCAGCAGTTATGAGAGGCGGGCTGAAGCTTTCTTT.